Sequencing of this T cell receptor (beta chain) was carried out in a study of T cells in localized non-small cell lung cancer. Study observations and caveats: Higher blood T cell density tracked longer overall survival.

Method: immunoSEQ multiplex PCR; TCRdb's copy keeps in-frame clones and lacks some. In the table there are around 45,000 clones, about 86% of which are singletons. With respect to this clone: Its antigen is not known.

CDR3 length: 15 residues. With 3 bases clipped from V and 3 bases from J, the junction kept 5 bases outside the gene matches. CDR1 and CDR2 from the germline V gene are LNHNV and YYDKDF (reference sequence). This receptor was obtained from a man between 40 and 70 years old with stage II lung adenocarcinoma. The chain recombines TRBV15 with TRBJ2-7; TRBD1 aligns across 10 bases. This material consisted of PBMCs, taken before any cancer treatment. The CDR3 region has the DNA TGTGCCACCAGCAGGTCCGGGACAGGGGACTACGAGCAGTACTTC. Translated: CATSRSGTGDYEQYF.